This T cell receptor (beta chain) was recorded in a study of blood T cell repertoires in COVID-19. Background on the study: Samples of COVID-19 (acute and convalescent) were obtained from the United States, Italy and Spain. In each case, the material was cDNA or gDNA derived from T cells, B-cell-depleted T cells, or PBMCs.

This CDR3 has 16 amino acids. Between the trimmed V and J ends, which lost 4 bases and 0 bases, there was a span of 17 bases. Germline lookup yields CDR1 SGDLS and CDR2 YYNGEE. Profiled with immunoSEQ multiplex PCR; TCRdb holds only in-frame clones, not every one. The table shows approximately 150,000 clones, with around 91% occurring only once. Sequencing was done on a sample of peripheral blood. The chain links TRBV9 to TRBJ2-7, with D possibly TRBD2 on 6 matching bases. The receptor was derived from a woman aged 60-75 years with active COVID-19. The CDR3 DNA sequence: TGTGCCAGCAGCCCACATCCCGGGAGTAGCTCCTACGAGCAGTACTTC. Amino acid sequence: CASSPHPGSSSYEQYF.